These T cell receptor beta chains were read from a single sample in a study of cytotoxic CD8 clonotypes in ibrutinib-treated CLL. Profiling relied on immunoSEQ multiplex PCR, and the TCRdb table lists in-frame clones only, not all of them. The profile shows tens of thousands of clones, 60% to 80% of them singletons. Sequenced here: PBMCs, sampled after 12 months of ibrutinib treatment. The source of these receptors is a human donor with chronic lymphocytic leukemia. The CDR3 runs from the conserved cysteine through the conserved F or W. The order of the fields is V gene, D gene, J gene, clone size, CDR3 protein, CDR3 DNA. The D gene is left open where the match is weak. A clone size is listed for some rows: how often the clone was seen (once, few, many), or a class if it is expanded.

v_gene: TRBV28
d_gene: .
j_gene: TRBJ2-6
abundance: .
CDR3aa: CASTARQFSGANVLTF
CDR3nt: TGTGCCAGCACTGCCCGACAGTTCTCTGGGGCCAACGTCCTGACTTTC

v_gene: TRBV19
d_gene: .
j_gene: TRBJ1-4
abundance: .
CDR3aa: CASSGHRREKLFF
CDR3nt: TGTGCCAGTAGCGGGCATCGGCGAGAAAAACTGTTTTTT

v_gene: TRBV6-5
d_gene: .
j_gene: TRBJ2-3
abundance: .
CDR3aa: CASKKGWSTDTQYF
CDR3nt: TGTGCCAGCAAAAAGGGGTGGAGCACAGATACGCAGTATTTT

v_gene: TRBV25-1
d_gene: .
j_gene: TRBJ1-1
abundance: .
CDR3aa: CASGGVRTEAFF
CDR3nt: TGTGCCAGCGGGGGGGTCAGGACTGAAGCTTTCTTT

v_gene: TRBV27
d_gene: .
j_gene: TRBJ2-1
abundance: .
CDR3aa: CASSFYGYSSYNEQFF
CDR3nt: TGTGCCAGCAGTTTTTATGGCTACAGCTCCTACAATGAGCAGTTCTTC

v_gene: TRBV15
d_gene: .
j_gene: TRBJ1-3
abundance: .
CDR3aa: CATSTSPGPYSGNTIYF
CDR3nt: TGTGCCACCAGCACCTCTCCCGGGCCTTACTCTGGAAACACCATATATTTT

v_gene: TRBV6-1
d_gene: .
j_gene: TRBJ2-7
abundance: once
CDR3aa: CASTAGTRTYEQYF
CDR3nt: TGTGCCAGCACCGCCGGGACACGGACCTACGAGCAGTACTTC

v_gene: TRBV4-1
d_gene: TRBD2
j_gene: TRBJ2-7
abundance: .
CDR3aa: CASSGGSNYEQYF
CDR3nt: TGCGCCAGCAGCGGCGGGAGCAACTACGAGCAGTACTTC

v_gene: TRBV2
d_gene: .
j_gene: TRBJ2-6
abundance: .
CDR3aa: CASSGRGSGANVLTF
CDR3nt: TGTGCCAGCAGTGGGCGGGGCTCTGGGGCCAACGTCCTGACTTTC

v_gene: TRBV7-8
d_gene: .
j_gene: TRBJ2-5
abundance: once
CDR3aa: CASSLGGTGTQYF
CDR3nt: TGTGCCAGCAGCTTAGGCGGGACCGGGACCCAGTACTTC

v_gene: TRBV9
d_gene: .
j_gene: TRBJ1-2
abundance: few
CDR3aa: CASSVGRGGYGYTF
CDR3nt: TGTGCCAGCAGCGTAGGCAGGGGAGGGTATGGCTACACCTTC

v_gene: TRBV5-4
d_gene: TRBD2
j_gene: TRBJ2-2
abundance: .
CDR3aa: CASSPSGRAGGELFF
CDR3nt: TGTGCCAGCAGCCCTAGCGGGAGGGCCGGCGGGGAGCTGTTTTTT

v_gene: TRBV4-2
d_gene: TRBD1
j_gene: TRBJ2-2
abundance: .
CDR3aa: CASSPPTGSGTGELFF
CDR3nt: TGTGCCAGCAGCCCCCCGACAGGGTCGGGCACCGGGGAGCTGTTTTTT

v_gene: TRBV7-9
d_gene: .
j_gene: TRBJ2-5
abundance: .
CDR3aa: CASSQLEETQYF
CDR3nt: TGTGCCAGCAGCCAACTGGAAGAGACCCAGTACTTC

v_gene: TRBV6-1
d_gene: .
j_gene: TRBJ1-5
abundance: few
CDR3aa: CASGPKPNQPQHF
CDR3nt: TGTGCCAGCGGGCCGAAGCCCAATCAGCCCCAGCATTTT

v_gene: TRBV28
d_gene: TRBD2
j_gene: TRBJ2-1
abundance: once
CDR3aa: CASKASGRNEQFF
CDR3nt: TGTGCCAGCAAAGCTAGCGGGAGAAATGAGCAGTTCTTC

v_gene: TRBV5-6
d_gene: TRBD1
j_gene: TRBJ2-7
abundance: once
CDR3aa: CASSYGTGVEQYF
CDR3nt: TGTGCCAGCAGCTACGGGACAGGGGTCGAGCAGTACTTC

v_gene: TRBV18
d_gene: .
j_gene: TRBJ2-3
abundance: .
CDR3aa: CASSFYRDNTDTQYF
CDR3nt: TGTGCCAGCTCATTCTACCGGGACAACACAGATACGCAGTATTTT

v_gene: TRBV19
d_gene: .
j_gene: TRBJ2-2
abundance: .
CDR3aa: CASSLDRPGTGELFF
CDR3nt: TGTGCCAGTAGTTTGGACAGACCGGGGACCGGGGAGCTGTTTTTT

v_gene: TRBV7-8
d_gene: .
j_gene: TRBJ1-1
abundance: .
CDR3aa: CASNSGTGLETEAFF
CDR3nt: TGTGCCAGCAATAGTGGCACAGGATTGGAAACTGAAGCTTTCTTT

v_gene: TRBV6-1
d_gene: TRBD2
j_gene: TRBJ2-3
abundance: .
CDR3aa: CASTGLAGVTQYF
CDR3nt: TGTGCCAGCACGGGACTAGCGGGAGTTACGCAGTATTTT

v_gene: TRBV11-2
d_gene: .
j_gene: TRBJ2-2
abundance: .
CDR3aa: CASSPLGQLGAGELFF
CDR3nt: TGTGCCAGCAGCCCACTGGGGCAACTCGGCGCCGGGGAGCTGTTTTTT

v_gene: TRBV6-1
d_gene: .
j_gene: TRBJ1-1
abundance: .
CDR3aa: CASSFRDEAFF
CDR3nt: TGTGCCAGCAGTTTCCGGGATGAAGCTTTCTTT

v_gene: TRBV6-1
d_gene: TRBD1
j_gene: TRBJ2-6
abundance: .
CDR3aa: CASSEVGRGRAGANVLTF
CDR3nt: TGTGCCAGCAGTGAAGTGGGCAGGGGGCGTGCTGGGGCCAACGTCCTGACTTTC

v_gene: TRBV2
d_gene: TRBD1
j_gene: TRBJ1-1
abundance: .
CDR3aa: CASSQGENTEAFF
CDR3nt: TGTGCCAGCAGTCAGGGGGAAAACACTGAAGCTTTCTTT

v_gene: TRBV5-1
d_gene: .
j_gene: TRBJ1-1
abundance: few
CDR3aa: CASSRDKTTEAFF
CDR3nt: TGCGCCAGCAGCCGGGACAAGACCACTGAAGCTTTCTTT

v_gene: TRBV9
d_gene: TRBD2
j_gene: TRBJ2-1
abundance: .
CDR3aa: CASSLGTSGVAYNEQFF
CDR3nt: TGTGCCAGCAGCCTCGGGACTAGCGGGGTCGCCTACAATGAGCAGTTCTTC

v_gene: TRBV5-1
d_gene: .
j_gene: TRBJ2-7
abundance: .
CDR3aa: CASSLESGRSYEQYF
CDR3nt: TGCGCCAGCAGCTTGGAGTCGGGACGGTCCTACGAGCAGTACTTC

v_gene: TRBV5-4
d_gene: .
j_gene: TRBJ2-2
abundance: few
CDR3aa: CASSLQRGNTGELFF
CDR3nt: TGTGCCAGCAGCTTGCAACGGGGGAACACCGGGGAGCTGTTTTTT

v_gene: TRBV30
d_gene: .
j_gene: TRBJ1-1
abundance: .
CDR3aa: CAWSPWGGENTEAFF
CDR3nt: TGTGCCTGGAGCCCCTGGGGGGGGGAGAACACTGAAGCTTTCTTT

v_gene: TRBV5-4
d_gene: TRBD1
j_gene: TRBJ1-2
abundance: .
CDR3aa: CASSKKEGGARGYTF
CDR3nt: TGTGCCAGCAGCAAGAAAGAAGGGGGCGCTCGGGGCTACACCTTC

v_gene: TRBV7-9
d_gene: .
j_gene: TRBJ2-7
abundance: .
CDR3aa: CASSLVPSVAYEQYF
CDR3nt: TGTGCCAGCAGCTTAGTCCCTAGCGTAGCCTACGAGCAGTACTTC

v_gene: TRBV27
d_gene: .
j_gene: TRBJ2-2
abundance: .
CDR3aa: CASRPGSNTGELFF
CDR3nt: TGTGCCAGCCGTCCGGGGTCGAACACCGGGGAGCTGTTTTTT

v_gene: TRBV27
d_gene: .
j_gene: TRBJ2-3
abundance: few
CDR3aa: CATSLRGTDTQYF
CDR3nt: TGTGCCACGTCGCTACGGGGCACAGATACGCAGTATTTT

v_gene: TRBV5-8
d_gene: .
j_gene: TRBJ2-7
abundance: .
CDR3aa: CASSFPGKTYEQYF
CDR3nt: TGTGCCAGCAGCTTCCCCGGGAAGACCTACGAGCAGTACTTC

v_gene: TRBV6-5
d_gene: .
j_gene: TRBJ2-7
abundance: .
CDR3aa: CASRGTSWVEQYF
CDR3nt: TGTGCCAGCAGGGGGACGAGCTGGGTCGAGCAGTACTTC

v_gene: TRBV19
d_gene: TRBD1
j_gene: TRBJ2-5
abundance: .
CDR3aa: CASSMVGTGQETQYF
CDR3nt: TGTGCCAGTAGTATGGTTGGGACAGGGCAAGAGACCCAGTACTTC

v_gene: TRBV12-5
d_gene: TRBD1
j_gene: TRBJ2-7
abundance: .
CDR3aa: CASGLSGGEQYF
CDR3nt: TGTGCTAGTGGTTTGTCAGGGGGCGAGCAGTACTTC

v_gene: TRBV27
d_gene: .
j_gene: TRBJ1-4
abundance: few
CDR3aa: CASGGRSTNEKLFF
CDR3nt: TGTGCCAGCGGCGGGAGGTCAACTAATGAAAAACTGTTTTTT

v_gene: TRBV19
d_gene: TRBD1
j_gene: TRBJ1-5
abundance: .
CDR3aa: CASSITRGTGDQPQHF
CDR3nt: TGTGCCAGTAGTATAACCCGGGGGACAGGGGATCAGCCCCAGCATTTT

v_gene: TRBV6-6
d_gene: TRBD1
j_gene: TRBJ2-1
abundance: few
CDR3aa: CASSRDSYNEQFF
CDR3nt: TGTGCCAGCAGTAGGGACAGCTACAATGAGCAGTTCTTC

v_gene: TRBV5-6
d_gene: TRBD1
j_gene: TRBJ1-1
abundance: .
CDR3aa: CASSTTGYNTEAFF
CDR3nt: TGTGCCAGCAGCACGACAGGGTATAACACTGAAGCTTTCTTT

v_gene: TRBV5-4
d_gene: TRBD1
j_gene: TRBJ2-5
abundance: .
CDR3aa: CASSPGQGSGTQYF
CDR3nt: TGTGCCAGCAGCCCCGGACAGGGGAGTGGGACCCAGTACTTC

v_gene: TRBV21-1
d_gene: .
j_gene: TRBJ1-5
abundance: .
CDR3aa: CASSSGPAGNQPQHF
CDR3nt: TGTGCCAGCAGTTCGGGACCCGCCGGCAATCAGCCCCAGCATTTT

v_gene: TRBV29-1
d_gene: .
j_gene: TRBJ1-2
abundance: .
CDR3aa: CSALPSVSKSGGYTF
CDR3nt: TGCAGCGCCCTGCCTAGCGTGTCGAAGAGTGGTGGCTACACCTTC

v_gene: TRBV4-2
d_gene: .
j_gene: TRBJ2-6
abundance: .
CDR3aa: CASSLAGPLSGANVLTF
CDR3nt: TGTGCCAGCAGCTTGGCCGGCCCTCTCTCTGGGGCCAACGTCCTGACTTTC

v_gene: TRBV21-1
d_gene: .
j_gene: TRBJ1-5
abundance: .
CDR3aa: CASSTSGVQHQPQHF
CDR3nt: TGTGCCAGCAGCACCTCAGGGGTTCAGCATCAGCCCCAGCATTTT

v_gene: TRBV5-4
d_gene: .
j_gene: TRBJ2-1
abundance: .
CDR3aa: CASSGGSPDEQFF
CDR3nt: TGTGCCAGCAGCGGAGGGTCGCCAGATGAGCAGTTCTTC

v_gene: TRBV7-2
d_gene: .
j_gene: TRBJ1-3
abundance: .
CDR3aa: CASSLAGRGTGNTIYF
CDR3nt: TGTGCCAGCAGCTTAGCGGGAAGGGGAACTGGAAACACCATATATTTT

v_gene: TRBV9
d_gene: TRBD1
j_gene: TRBJ2-7
abundance: .
CDR3aa: CASSTGVSPYEQYF
CDR3nt: TGTGCCAGCAGTACAGGGGTCTCCCCCTACGAGCAGTACTTC

v_gene: TRBV6-6
d_gene: .
j_gene: TRBJ2-5
abundance: .
CDR3aa: CASRFPGDQETQYF
CDR3nt: TGTGCCAGCAGGTTCCCCGGGGACCAAGAGACCCAGTACTTC

v_gene: TRBV11-2
d_gene: .
j_gene: TRBJ2-5
abundance: .
CDR3aa: CASSPRARGRGVETQYF
CDR3nt: TGTGCCAGCAGCCCCCGAGCGAGGGGAAGAGGAGTAGAGACCCAGTACTTC

v_gene: TRBV28
d_gene: TRBD2
j_gene: TRBJ2-7
abundance: .
CDR3aa: CASSSSSGREFEQYF
CDR3nt: TGTGCCAGCAGTTCCTCTAGCGGGAGGGAGTTCGAGCAGTACTTC

v_gene: TRBV5-1
d_gene: .
j_gene: TRBJ2-6
abundance: .
CDR3aa: CASSSQGLISGANVLTF
CDR3nt: TGCGCCAGCAGCTCTCAAGGTCTGATCTCTGGGGCCAACGTCCTGACTTTC

v_gene: TRBV10-3
d_gene: .
j_gene: TRBJ2-7
abundance: .
CDR3aa: CASNPRGQSYEQYF
CDR3nt: TGTGCCTCAAACCCCCGAGGACAGTCTTACGAGCAGTACTTC

v_gene: TRBV27
d_gene: TRBD2
j_gene: TRBJ2-5
abundance: .
CDR3aa: CAIPLCGRRGETQYF
CDR3nt: TGTGCCATCCCTCTGTGCGGGAGGAGGGGAGAGACCCAGTACTTC

v_gene: TRBV28
d_gene: TRBD1
j_gene: TRBJ1-2
abundance: .
CDR3aa: CASSYPGQGRDYGYTF
CDR3nt: TGTGCCAGCAGTTACCCGGGACAGGGAAGGGACTATGGCTACACCTTC

v_gene: TRBV19
d_gene: .
j_gene: TRBJ1-2
abundance: .
CDR3aa: CASKERRAYGYTF
CDR3nt: TGTGCCAGTAAAGAACGGCGGGCCTATGGCTACACCTTC

v_gene: TRBV21-1
d_gene: .
j_gene: TRBJ1-6
abundance: .
CDR3aa: CASSFGQGNSPLHF
CDR3nt: .

v_gene: TRBV30
d_gene: TRBD1
j_gene: TRBJ2-7
abundance: .
CDR3aa: CAWSSSGQGAYEQYF
CDR3nt: TGTGCCTGGAGTTCCTCAGGACAGGGGGCCTACGAGCAGTACTTC